This T cell receptor beta chain was sequenced for a study of response to subunit inactivated influenza vaccine. Study findings and constraints: Few new T cells, the authors suggested, are recruited by each seasonal influenza vaccination.

This clonotype was seen more than once but under ten times. Its antigen is not identified. Each CDR3 protein is one row after TCRdb ran MiXCR on the RT-PCR reads. The data contain about 570,000 distinct CDR3 sequences, about 11% of them singletons. The CDR3 sequence is 14 residues long. Losses at the gene ends were 7 bases for V and 0 bases for J; bases not matched to a gene: 6. From germline, CDR1 is MNHNS and CDR2 SASEGT. This clonotype was obtained from a man aged 45-60 years who received an inactivated influenza vaccine. The sample here was PBMCs from blood, taken on the day of vaccination. The chain recombines TRBV6-1 with TRBJ2-7; 7 positions agree with TRBD1. In nucleotides, the CDR3 is TGTGCCAGCACCAGGGACAGCGGCTCCTACGAGCAGTACTTC. This codes for CASTRDSGSYEQYF.